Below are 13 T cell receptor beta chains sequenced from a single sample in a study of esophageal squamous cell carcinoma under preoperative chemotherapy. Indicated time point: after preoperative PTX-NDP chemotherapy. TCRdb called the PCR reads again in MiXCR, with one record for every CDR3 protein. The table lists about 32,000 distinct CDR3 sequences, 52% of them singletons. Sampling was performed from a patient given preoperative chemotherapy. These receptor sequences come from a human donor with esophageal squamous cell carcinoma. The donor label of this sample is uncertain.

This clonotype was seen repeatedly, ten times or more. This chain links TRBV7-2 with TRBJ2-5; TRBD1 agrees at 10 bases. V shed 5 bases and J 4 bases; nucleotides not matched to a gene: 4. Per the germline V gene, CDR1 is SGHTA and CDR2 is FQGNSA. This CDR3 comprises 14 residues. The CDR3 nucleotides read TGTGCCAGCAGCCCCCGGACAGGGGGAGAGACCCAGTACTTC. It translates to CASSPRTGGETQYF.

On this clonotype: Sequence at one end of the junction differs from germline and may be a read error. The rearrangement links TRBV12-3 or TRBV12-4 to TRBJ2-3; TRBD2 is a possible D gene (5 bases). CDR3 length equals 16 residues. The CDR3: CASRATRLGATDTQYF. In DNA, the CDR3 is TGTGCCAGCCGTGCTACGAGGCTGGGAGCCACAGACACGCAGTACTTT.

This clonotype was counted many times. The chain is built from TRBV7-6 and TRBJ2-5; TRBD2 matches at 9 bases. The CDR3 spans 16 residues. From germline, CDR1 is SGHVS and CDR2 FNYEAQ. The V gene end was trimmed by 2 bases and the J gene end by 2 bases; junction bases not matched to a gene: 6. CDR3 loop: CASSLMASGNQETQYF. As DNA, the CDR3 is TGTGCCAGCAGCTTAATGGCTAGCGGGAATCAAGAGACCCAGTACTTC.

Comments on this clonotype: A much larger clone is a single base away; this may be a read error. The CDR3 region is CASSLLGGSIYNEQYF. The CDR3 DNA follows: TGCGCCAGCAGCTTACTGGGGGGATCGATCTACAATGAGCAGTACTTC. This chain joins TRBV5-1 and TRBJ2-5; D is perhaps TRBD2 (6 bases). Trimming stripped 2 bases from V and 11 bases from J, with 25 bases between. CDR3 length equals 16 residues. CDR1 is SGHRS, CDR2 YFSETQ, per germline. Filled out from reference TRBV5-1 and TRBJ2-5, the complete variable domain reads KAGVTQTPRYLIKTRGQQVTLSCSPISGHRSVSWYQQTPGQGLQFLFEYFSETQRNKGNFPGRFSGRQFSNSRSEMNVSTLELGDSALYLCASSLLGGSIYNEQYFGPGTRLLVL.

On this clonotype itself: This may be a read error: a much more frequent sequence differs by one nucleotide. The CDR3 spells CASGGGGAGVYEQYF. CDR3 coding DNA: TGTGCCAGCGGCGGGGGGGGGGCGGGAGTCTACGAGCAGTACTTC. The V call is TRBV7-2, the J call TRBJ2-5; TRBD2 agrees at 9 bases. Gene TRBJ2-7 matches the end of the DNA better, so the J call may be wrong. The CDR3 contains 15 residues. In germline, CDR1 is SGHTA, CDR2 FQGNSA.

The CDR3 is CASSLAGTWRRDQEIQYF. The CDR3 DNA reads TGTGCCAGCAGCTTAGCGGGCACCTGGCGCCGTGACCAAGAGATTCAGTACTTC. The gene calls are TRBV7-2 and TRBJ2-5; D unresolved. The germline V gene encodes CDR1 SGHTA and CDR2 FQGNSA. The CDR3 is 18 amino acids. The germline V and J ends were trimmed by 0 bases and 11 bases, with 28 bases remaining between them.

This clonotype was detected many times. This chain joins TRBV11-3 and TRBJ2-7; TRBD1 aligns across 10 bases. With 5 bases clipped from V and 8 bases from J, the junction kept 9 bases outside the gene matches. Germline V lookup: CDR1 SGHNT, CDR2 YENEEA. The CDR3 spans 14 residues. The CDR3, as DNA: TGTGCCAGCAGCCCCGGGACAGGGGATAAGCAGCAGTACTTC. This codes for CASSPGTGDKQQYF.

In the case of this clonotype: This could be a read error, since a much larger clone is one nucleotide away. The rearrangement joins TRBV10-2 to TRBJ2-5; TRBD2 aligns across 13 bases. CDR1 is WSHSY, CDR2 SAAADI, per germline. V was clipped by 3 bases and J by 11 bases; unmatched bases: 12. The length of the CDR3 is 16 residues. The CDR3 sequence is CASSDFGTSGANEQYF. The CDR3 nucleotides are TGCGCCAGCAGTGATTTCGGGACTAGCGGGGCCAATGAGCAGTACTTC.

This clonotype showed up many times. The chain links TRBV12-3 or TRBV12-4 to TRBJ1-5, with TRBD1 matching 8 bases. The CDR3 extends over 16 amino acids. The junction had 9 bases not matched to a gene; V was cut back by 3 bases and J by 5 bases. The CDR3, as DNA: TGTGCCAGCAGTTTGTTACCAGGGGGCGCTTATCAGCCCCAGCATTTT. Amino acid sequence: CASSLLPGGAYQPQHF.

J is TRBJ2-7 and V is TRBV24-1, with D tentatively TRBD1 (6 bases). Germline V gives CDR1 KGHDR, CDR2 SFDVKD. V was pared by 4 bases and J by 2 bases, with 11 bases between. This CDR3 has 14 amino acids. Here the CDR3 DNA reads TGTGCCACCAGTGACCACAGGGAACCCTACGAGCAGTACTTC. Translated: CATSDHREPYEQYF.

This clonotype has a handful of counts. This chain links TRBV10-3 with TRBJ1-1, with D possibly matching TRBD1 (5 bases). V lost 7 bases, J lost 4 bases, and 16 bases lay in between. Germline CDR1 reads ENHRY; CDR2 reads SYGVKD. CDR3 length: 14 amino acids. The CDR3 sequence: CAITGGGTGTEAFF. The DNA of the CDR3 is TGTGCCATCACAGGTGGGGGAACCGGCACTGAAGCTTTCTTT.

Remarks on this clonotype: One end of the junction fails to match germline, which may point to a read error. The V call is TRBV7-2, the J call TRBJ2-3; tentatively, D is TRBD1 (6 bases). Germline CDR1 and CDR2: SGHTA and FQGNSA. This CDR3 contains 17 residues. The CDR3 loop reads CASSLGAEAVSTDKQYF. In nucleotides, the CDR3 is TGTGCCAGCAGCTTGGGGGCCGAGGCCGTGAGCACAGATAAGCAGTATTTT. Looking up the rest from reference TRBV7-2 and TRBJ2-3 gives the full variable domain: GAGVSQSPSNKVTEKGKDVELRCDPISGHTALYWYRQSLGQGLEFLIYFQGNSAPDKSGLPSDRFSAERTGGSVSTLTIQRTQQEDSAVYLCASSLGAEAVSTDKQYFGPGTRLTVL.

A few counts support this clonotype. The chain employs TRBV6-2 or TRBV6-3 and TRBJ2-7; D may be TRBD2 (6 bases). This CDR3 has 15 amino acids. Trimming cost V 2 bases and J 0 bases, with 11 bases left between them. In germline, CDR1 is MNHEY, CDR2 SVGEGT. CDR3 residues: CASSYVAGSSYEQYF. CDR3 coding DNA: TGTGCCAGCAGTTACGTGGCGGGGAGCTCCTACGAGCAGTACTTC.